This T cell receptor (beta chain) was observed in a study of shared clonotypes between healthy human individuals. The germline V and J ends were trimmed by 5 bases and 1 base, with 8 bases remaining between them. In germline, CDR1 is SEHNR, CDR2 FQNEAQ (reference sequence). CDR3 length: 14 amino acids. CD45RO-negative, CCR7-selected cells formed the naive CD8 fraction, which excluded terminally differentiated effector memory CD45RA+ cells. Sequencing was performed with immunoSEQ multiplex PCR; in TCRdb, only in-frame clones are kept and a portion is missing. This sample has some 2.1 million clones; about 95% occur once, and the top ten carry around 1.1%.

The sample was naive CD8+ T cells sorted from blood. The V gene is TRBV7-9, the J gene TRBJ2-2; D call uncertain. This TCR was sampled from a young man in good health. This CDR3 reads CASSAPMNTGELFF. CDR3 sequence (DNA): TGTGCCAGCAGCGCCCCAATGAACACCGGGGAGCTGTTTTTT.